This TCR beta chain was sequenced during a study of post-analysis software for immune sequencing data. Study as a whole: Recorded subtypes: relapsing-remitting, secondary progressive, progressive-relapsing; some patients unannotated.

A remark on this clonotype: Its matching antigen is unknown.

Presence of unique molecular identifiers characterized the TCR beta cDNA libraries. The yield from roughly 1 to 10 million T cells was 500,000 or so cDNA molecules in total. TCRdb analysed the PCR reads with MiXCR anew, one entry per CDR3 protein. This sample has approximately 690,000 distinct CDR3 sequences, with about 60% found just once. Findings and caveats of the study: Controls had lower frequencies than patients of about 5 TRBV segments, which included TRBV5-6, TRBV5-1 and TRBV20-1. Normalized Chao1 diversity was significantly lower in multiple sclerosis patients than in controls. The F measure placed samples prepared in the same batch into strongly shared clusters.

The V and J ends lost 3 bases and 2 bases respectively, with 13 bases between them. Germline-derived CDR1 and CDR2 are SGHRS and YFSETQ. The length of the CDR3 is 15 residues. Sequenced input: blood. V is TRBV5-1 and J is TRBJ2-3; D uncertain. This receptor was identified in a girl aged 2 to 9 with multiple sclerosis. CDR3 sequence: CASSWAPQITDTQYF. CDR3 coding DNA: TGCGCCAGCAGCTGGGCCCCGCAGATCACAGATACGCAGTATTTT.